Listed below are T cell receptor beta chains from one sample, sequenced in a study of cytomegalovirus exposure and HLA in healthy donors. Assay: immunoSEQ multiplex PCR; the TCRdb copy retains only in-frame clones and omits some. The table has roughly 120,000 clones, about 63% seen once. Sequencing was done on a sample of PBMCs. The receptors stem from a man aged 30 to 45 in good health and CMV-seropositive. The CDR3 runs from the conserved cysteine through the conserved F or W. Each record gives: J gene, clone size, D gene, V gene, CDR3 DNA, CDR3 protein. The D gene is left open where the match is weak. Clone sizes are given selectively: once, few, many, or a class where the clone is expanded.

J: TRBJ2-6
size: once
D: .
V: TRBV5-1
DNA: TGCGCCAGCGATCGGGAGACTGGGGCCAACGTCCTGACTTTC
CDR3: CASDRETGANVLTF

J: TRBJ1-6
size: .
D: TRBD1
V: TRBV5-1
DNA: TGCGCCAGCAGCTTGGGGACAGGGACTTCCTATAATTCACCCCTCCACTTT
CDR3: CASSLGTGTSYNSPLHF

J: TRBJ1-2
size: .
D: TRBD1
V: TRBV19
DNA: TGTGCCAGTAGTAGGGACAGGATATTAACCTATGGCTACACCTTC
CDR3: CASSRDRILTYGYTF

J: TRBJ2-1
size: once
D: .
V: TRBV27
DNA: TGTGCCAGCAGTTTATCGGGAGTTCCATATAGCTCCTACAATGAGCAGTTCTTC
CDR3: CASSLSGVPYSSYNEQFF

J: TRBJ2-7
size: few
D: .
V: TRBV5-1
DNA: TGCGCCAGCAGCTTGGAAGGGGCTACCTACGAGCAGTACTTC
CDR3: CASSLEGATYEQYF

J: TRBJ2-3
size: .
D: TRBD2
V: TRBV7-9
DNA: TGTGCCAGCAGCTTAAATCTAGCGGGAGGTTGGGATACGCAGTATTTT
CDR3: CASSLNLAGGWDTQYF

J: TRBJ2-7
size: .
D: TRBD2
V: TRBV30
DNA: TGTGCCTGGAGTGCCCAGCGGGGGCGACGCGCCTACGAGCAGTACTTC
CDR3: CAWSAQRGRRAYEQYF

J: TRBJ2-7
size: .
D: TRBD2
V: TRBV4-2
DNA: TGTGCCAGCAGCCATTCCGTAGCGGGATGGACCTACGAGCAGTACTTC
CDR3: CASSHSVAGWTYEQYF

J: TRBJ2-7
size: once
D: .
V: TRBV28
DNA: TGTGCCAGCAGTCCCCAGGGGGGTACCTACGAGCAGTACTTC
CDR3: CASSPQGGTYEQYF

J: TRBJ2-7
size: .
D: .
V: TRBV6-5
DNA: TGTGCCAGCAGCTTGGGACTTACCCCCTACGAGCAGTACTTC
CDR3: CASSLGLTPYEQYF

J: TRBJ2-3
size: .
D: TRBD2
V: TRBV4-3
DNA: TGCGCCAGCAGCCAAGGTGGCGGGGGGGGGATGACAGATACGCAGTATTTT
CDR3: CASSQGGGGGMTDTQYF

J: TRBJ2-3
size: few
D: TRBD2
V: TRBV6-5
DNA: TGTGCCACGAGACTAGCGGGAGGTCGAGATACGCAGTATTTT
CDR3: CATRLAGGRDTQYF

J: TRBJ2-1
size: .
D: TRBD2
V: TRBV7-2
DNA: TGTGCCAGCAGCGCCTCTTTAGCGGGGTGGAACAATGAGCAGTTCTTC
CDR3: CASSASLAGWNNEQFF

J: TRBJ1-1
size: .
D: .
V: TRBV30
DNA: TGTGCCTGGAGTGTAAACAGGGTTCGCGGTAAGAACACTGAAGCTTTCTTT
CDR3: CAWSVNRVRGKNTEAFF

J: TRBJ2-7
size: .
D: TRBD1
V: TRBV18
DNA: TGTGCCAGCTCATTCCGACAGGGCCTCTCCTACGAGCAGTACTTC
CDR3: CASSFRQGLSYEQYF